This is a list of T cell receptor beta chains from one sample in a study of response to subunit inactivated influenza vaccine. TCRdb reprocessed the RT-PCR reads with MiXCR, giving one entry per CDR3 protein. The sample contains roughly 760,000 distinct CDR3 sequences, about 20% of which appear only once. The specimen was PBMCs from blood, collected around 5 days after vaccination. The receptor set was obtained from a man over 45 who received an inactivated influenza vaccine. Both conserved end residues are part of each CDR3. D genes are given only for firm matches. Clone size appears in some rows only: once, few, many, or a class for an expanded clone.

TRBV5-5,.,few,TRBJ2-5,CASSLPGGVETQYF,TGTGCCAGCAGCTTACCTGGTGGGGTCGAGACCCAGTACTTC
TRBV5-6,.,few,TRBJ2-3,CASSFLGGANADTQYF,TGTGCCAGCAGCTTCCTGGGGGGGGCTAACGCAGATACGCAGTATTTT
TRBV12-3/TRBV12-4,TRBD2,few,TRBJ2-2,CASNLRRAGAGELFF,TGTGCCAGCAACCTGAGACGGGCGGGGGCCGGGGAGCTGTTTTTT
TRBV15,.,.,TRBJ1-1,CATSRGSGLRHTEAFF,TGTGCCACCAGCCGGGGGTCAGGCTTAAGACACACTGAAGCTTTCTTT
TRBV12-3/TRBV12-4,TRBD1,.,TRBJ2-1,CASSHRDREENEQFF,TGTGCCAGCAGTCACCGGGACAGGGAGGAAAATGAGCAGTTCTTC
TRBV7-9,.,many,TRBJ2-5,CASSPVGRETQYF,TGTGCCAGCAGCCCCGTTGGGAGGGAGACCCAGTACTTC
TRBV27,.,few,TRBJ1-4,CASSLTVSTNEKLFF,TGTGCCAGCAGTCTGACAGTCTCCACTAATGAAAAACTGTTTTTT
TRBV5-5,.,many,TRBJ2-1,CASSLGTTPPVQFF,TGTGCCAGCAGCTTGGGGACTACTCCGCCGGTGCAGTTCTTC
TRBV5-5,.,.,TRBJ1-6,CASSLVGRVGSPLHF,TGTGCCAGCAGCTTGGTTGGCAGGGTAGGATCACCCCTCCACTTT
TRBV5-6,TRBD1,.,TRBJ2-7,CASSSGNRGNEQYF,TGTGCCAGCAGCTCGGGTAACAGGGGGAACGAGCAGTACTTC
TRBV7-2,.,.,TRBJ1-5,CASSLAGTASNQPQHF,TGTGCCAGCAGCTTAGCGGGGACGGCTAGCAATCAGCCCCAGCATTTT
TRBV5-1,.,.,TRBJ2-7,CASSLPGADEQYF,TGCGCCAGCAGCTTGCCAGGGGCTGACGAGCAGTACTTC
TRBV12-3/TRBV12-4,.,.,TRBJ2-6,CAFSLLHLWSGAGANVLTF,TGTGCCTTCAGTTTATTACATCTATGGTCTGGGGCTGGGGCCAACGTCCTGACTTTC
TRBV9,TRBD1,many,TRBJ1-3,CASSPGTVGGNTIYF,TGTGCCAGCAGCCCCGGGACAGTAGGTGGAAACACCATATATTTT
TRBV6-2/TRBV6-3,TRBD2,few,TRBJ2-5,CASSYITSVYETQYF,TGTGCCAGCAGTTACATCACTAGCGTGTATGAGACCCAGTACTTC